Listed below are T cell receptor beta chains from one sample, sequenced in a study of CD8 T cells in ankylosing spondylitis. TCRdb independently ran MiXCR on the 5' RACE reads; one entry per CDR3 protein. The sample holds some 270,000 distinct CDR3 sequences, 30% to 40% seen once. The sample comprised blood, either unsorted or a sorted T cell fraction (not recorded which). The receptors stem from a male donor with ankylosing spondylitis or in good health (not recorded which). Both conserved end residues are trimmed from each CDR3. Fields, in order: J gene, V gene, CDR3 protein.

J gene: TRBJ2-1; V gene: TRBV7-6; CDR3 protein: ASSLALSVAYNEQF
J gene: TRBJ2-7; V gene: TRBV28; CDR3 protein: ASRHRGLYEQY
J gene: TRBJ1-5; V gene: TRBV20-1; CDR3 protein: SAGTGISNQPQH
J gene: TRBJ2-7; V gene: TRBV27; CDR3 protein: ASSPTTGTAYEQY
J gene: TRBJ2-2; V gene: TRBV15; CDR3 protein: ATSRGDTNTGELF
J gene: TRBJ2-7; V gene: TRBV20-1; CDR3 protein: SARAMGRIDVGQY
J gene: TRBJ2-5; V gene: TRBV20-1; CDR3 protein: SANPPGIGQTQY
J gene: TRBJ1-2; V gene: TRBV7-8; CDR3 protein: ASSLPGQGVNYGYT
J gene: TRBJ2-3; V gene: TRBV20-1; CDR3 protein: SARAYGTGTLSTDTQY
J gene: TRBJ2-7; V gene: TRBV20-1; CDR3 protein: SASRGQGYAEQY
J gene: TRBJ2-5; V gene: TRBV6-2/TRBV6-3; CDR3 protein: ASIIPERMISEMNQETQY
J gene: TRBJ2-5; V gene: TRBV5-4; CDR3 protein: ASSVKGKNQETQY
J gene: TRBJ2-3; V gene: TRBV12-3/TRBV12-4; CDR3 protein: ASSLAKGLAGGPSTDTQY
J gene: TRBJ2-7; V gene: TRBV12-3/TRBV12-4; CDR3 protein: ASSLAPAYEQY
J gene: TRBJ2-1; V gene: TRBV24-1; CDR3 protein: ATSDYIYNEQF
J gene: TRBJ2-7; V gene: TRBV6-9; CDR3 protein: ASSMGQGSAEQY
J gene: TRBJ2-7; V gene: TRBV20-1; CDR3 protein: SARPGTGGTYEQY
J gene: TRBJ2-3; V gene: TRBV5-1; CDR3 protein: ASSSRDTTDTQY
J gene: TRBJ2-5; V gene: TRBV20-1; CDR3 protein: SSSRGREETQY
J gene: TRBJ2-7; V gene: TRBV6-2/TRBV6-3; CDR3 protein: ASTPVLAATYEQY
J gene: TRBJ2-3; V gene: TRBV20-1; CDR3 protein: SAPPASGVTDTQY
J gene: TRBJ2-1; V gene: TRBV6-1; CDR3 protein: ASSPWTGSNEQF
J gene: TRBJ2-1; V gene: TRBV10-1; CDR3 protein: ASSEQGTEQF
J gene: TRBJ1-5; V gene: TRBV30; CDR3 protein: AWSESKGSNQPQH
J gene: TRBJ1-2; V gene: TRBV4-2; CDR3 protein: ASSQDGVDGYT
J gene: TRBJ2-3; V gene: TRBV29-1; CDR3 protein: IKRSGLAGRASDTQY
J gene: TRBJ2-2; V gene: TRBV10-3; CDR3 protein: AISETGQGYTGELF
J gene: TRBJ1-5; V gene: TRBV12-3/TRBV12-4; CDR3 protein: ASSFGTGAWQPQH
J gene: TRBJ2-1; V gene: TRBV4-2; CDR3 protein: ASSQEGQRDEQF
J gene: TRBJ2-2; V gene: TRBV20-1; CDR3 protein: SGQVREDGELF
J gene: TRBJ2-1; V gene: TRBV20-1; CDR3 protein: SARSRTSDRGQF